Listed here is a single T cell receptor beta chain. This sample is part of a study of blood T cell repertoires in COVID-19. Study at large: The United States, Italy and Spain provided the acute and convalescent COVID-19 samples. The analysed material was cDNA or gDNA that came from T cells, B-cell-depleted T cells, or PBMCs.

V lost 7 bases, J lost 1 base, and 10 bases lay in between. The V gene's germline CDR1 is LNHDA and CDR2 SQIVND (reference sequence). CDR3 size: 13 residues. Study processing details: Reference gene primer amplification gave nucleated cell count estimates. Here immunoSEQ multiplex PCR was the method, and the copy in TCRdb shows in-frame clones only, minus some. The V and J calls and clone size are taken from that table; D and trimming were inferred from the DNA. The table includes around 80,000 clones, approximately 82% detected once. The gene calls are TRBV19 and TRBJ1-1; no reliable D call. Sequencing input: peripheral blood. The TCR sequence derives from a human donor in a cohort sampled during active COVID-19. CDR3 in DNA: TGTGCCAGTATCCCCCGGGAGAACACTGAAGCTTTCTTT. Translated, it gives CASIPRENTEAFF.